A single sample gave rise to the 28 T cell receptor beta chains below, sequenced in a study of shared clonotypes between healthy human individuals. TCRdb's table, derived via immunoSEQ multiplex PCR, lists solely in-frame clones and lacks some. The table has hundreds of thousands of clones, 92% seen once. CD45RO-negative, CCR7-positively selected cells formed the naive CD8 fraction, excluding terminally differentiated effector memory CD45RA+ cells. Sequencing used naive CD8+ T cells sorted from blood. The receptor set was obtained from a man younger than 45 in good health.

CDR3 coding DNA: TGCGCCAGCAGCTCGATTAGCGGGATGTCCTACAATGAGCAGTTCTTC. Translating it yields CASSSISGMSYNEQFF. The rearrangement links TRBV5-1 to TRBJ2-1; 8 positions agree with TRBD2. The CDR3 is 16 residues long. The V gene end was trimmed by 3 bases and the J gene end by 1 base; junction bases not matched to a gene: 6. Germline V gene sequence: CDR1 SGHRS, CDR2 YFSETQ. Full variable domain (missing parts from reference TRBV5-1 and TRBJ2-1): KAGVTQTPRYLIKTRGQQVTLSCSPISGHRSVSWYQQTPGQGLQFLFEYFSETQRNKGNFPGRFSGRQFSNSRSEMNVSTLELGDSALYLCASSSISGMSYNEQFFGPGTRLTVL.

V and J are TRBV5-4 and TRBJ2-3; 11 positions match TRBD2. Germline CDR1 reads SGHNT; CDR2 reads YYREEE (reference sequence). The CDR3 is 16 residues long. V lost 4 bases and J lost 0; bases outside the gene matches: 4. CDR3 nucleotide sequence: TGTGCCAGCAGCAACCGACTAGCGGGGAGCACAGATACGCAGTATTTT. Translated, it gives CASSNRLAGSTDTQYF.

The chain joins TRBV27 to TRBJ2-7; tentatively, D is TRBD2 (5 bases). V shed 1 base and J shed 6 bases, with 13 bases lying between them. The CDR3 contains 14 residues. Germline V CDR1 and CDR2: MNHEY, SMNVEV (reference sequence). The DNA for the CDR3 is TGTGCCAGCAGTTTATTGGGTCCGGGGTCCGAGCAGTACTTC. This codes for CASSLLGPGSEQYF.

The V call is TRBV7-9, the J call TRBJ2-1; the D gene is possibly TRBD2 (6 bases). Trimming took off 5 bases at V and 0 bases at J, with 14 bases between the two ends. CDR3 length: 16 residues. The germline CDR1 and CDR2 sequences are SEHNR and FQNEAQ (reference sequence). In DNA, the CDR3 is TGTGCCAGCAGCCGGGGAGGAGCTTCCTCCTACAATGAGCAGTTCTTC. Protein sequence: CASSRGGASSYNEQFF.

This chain uses TRBV28 with TRBJ1-1; TRBD1 agrees at 8 bases. Germline V lookup: CDR1 MDHEN, CDR2 SYDVKM. This CDR3 is 16 amino acids long. V lost 5 bases to trimming and J lost 8 bases; unmatched junction nucleotides: 16. CDR3 amino acids: CASSPLDRAIGSEAFF. Here the CDR3 DNA reads TGTGCCAGCAGTCCTTTGGACAGGGCTATAGGTAGCGAAGCTTTCTTT.

The chain uses TRBV11-1 and TRBJ1-1; tentative D call: TRBD1 (6 bases). V dropped 9 bases and J dropped 1 base, with 21 bases sitting between them. The CDR3 covers 16 residues. CDR1 is SGHAT and CDR2 is FQDESV in the germline V gene (reference sequence). The CDR3 region is CASWGERGTPNTEAFF. Written as DNA, the CDR3 is TGTGCCAGTTGGGGGGAAAGAGGGACACCGAACACTGAAGCTTTCTTT.

The count of this clone is one. The rearrangement links TRBV27 to TRBJ2-7, with 7 bases lining up with TRBD1. Per the germline V gene, CDR1 is MNHEY and CDR2 is SMNVEV (reference sequence). CDR3 length equals 15 residues. V lost 2 bases to trimming and J lost 4 bases; unmatched junction nucleotides: 8. CDR3 residues: CASSLRGQVRYEQYF. The DNA of the CDR3 is TGTGCCAGCAGTTTACGCGGACAGGTTCGATACGAGCAGTACTTC.

This CDR3 is CASSPGLAGVKQETQYF. The CDR3 nucleotides are TGTGCCAGCAGCCCGGGACTAGCGGGAGTGAAACAAGAGACCCAGTACTTC. The rearrangement uses TRBV7-8 and TRBJ2-5; 14 positions agree with TRBD2. Germline lookup yields CDR1 SGHVS and CDR2 FQNEAQ. V lost 5 bases and J lost 2; bases outside the gene matches: 7. The CDR3 has 17 residues.

The chain recombines TRBV28 with TRBJ2-7, with D possibly being TRBD1 (5 bases). This CDR3 region has 13 residues. The germline V gene has CDR1 MDHEN and CDR2 SYDVKM. V was pared by 6 bases and J by 5 bases, with 14 bases between. Written as DNA, the CDR3 is TGTGCCAGCAGCCGCTTCGACAGACACGAGCAGTACTTC. Its protein product is CASSRFDRHEQYF.

V and J are TRBV10-1 and TRBJ2-1; D unclear. The CDR3 covers 15 residues. Germline V lookup: CDR1 WNHNN, CDR2 SYGVQD (reference sequence). Between the trimmed V and J ends, which lost 3 bases and 0 bases, there was a span of 9 bases. In DNA, the CDR3 is TGCGCCAGCAGTGACTCGGAGCTCTCCTACAATGAGCAGTTCTTC. As protein: CASSDSELSYNEQFF.

This chain links TRBV9 with TRBJ2-1; 10 bases map to TRBD2. The germline V gene encodes CDR1 SGDLS and CDR2 YYNGEE. The junction had 5 bases not matched to a gene; V was cut back by 0 bases and J by 8 bases. This CDR3 spans 15 amino acids. Here the CDR3 reads CASSVEAGGPDEQFF. Here the CDR3 DNA reads TGTGCCAGCAGCGTAGAAGCGGGAGGGCCGGATGAGCAGTTCTTC.

This rearrangement joins TRBV7-9 to TRBJ2-1; possibly TRBD2 for D (7 bases). This CDR3 has 17 amino acids. CDR1 and CDR2 (germline): SEHNR, FQNEAQ (reference sequence). Trimming left V 5 bases short and J 2 bases short, with 19 bases between. In DNA form, the CDR3 reads TGTGCCAGCAGCGAACTAAAGGGGGGGGCCCCCTACAATGAGCAGTTCTTC. It specifies CASSELKGGAPYNEQFF.

CDR3 coding DNA: TGCAGCGTGTACGGCGGGGGATCGGCCCAGTACTTC. Translated, it gives CSVYGGGSAQYF. The J gene is TRBJ2-5, the V gene TRBV29-1; the match to TRBD2 covers 7 bases. Germline CDR1 and CDR2: SQVTM and ANQGSEA. The CDR3 covers 12 residues. J was trimmed by 9 bases and V by 6 bases; bases with no gene match: 10.

CDR3: CASSESLVRDTQYF. Written as DNA, the CDR3 is TGTGCCAGCAGTGAATCCTTAGTCCGGGATACGCAGTATTTT. The rearrangement uses TRBV2 and TRBJ2-3; the D is unclear. This CDR3 is built from 14 residues. Germline V gene data show CDR1 as SNHLY and CDR2 as FYNNEI. The V end was cut by 2 bases, the J end by 6 bases, with 12 bases between.

This chain links TRBV2 with TRBJ1-2; 9 nucleotides match TRBD1. After removal of 6 bases from V and 8 bases from J, the junction contained 13 bases not matched to a gene. The V gene's germline CDR1 is SNHLY and CDR2 FYNNEI. This CDR3 has 15 residues. The CDR3 here is CASRVPGQGSRGYTF. CDR3 nucleotides: TGTGCCAGCAGGGTACCGGGACAGGGCTCTCGCGGCTACACCTTC. Looking up the rest from reference TRBV2 and TRBJ1-2 gives the full variable domain: EPEVTQTPSHQVTQMGQEVILRCVPISNHLYFYWYRQILGQKVEFLVSFYNNEISEKSEIFDDQFSVERPDGSNFTLKIRSTKLEDSAMYFCASRVPGQGSRGYTFGSGTRLTVV.

This clone was counted between two and nine times. The rearrangement links TRBV6-1 to TRBJ2-4, with D perhaps matching TRBD1 or TRBD2 (5 bases each). This CDR3 is 16 amino acids long. CDR1 and CDR2 (germline): MNHNS, SASEGT. Trimming shortened V by 2 bases and J by 7 bases, and 18 bases separated the two germline ends. The DNA for the CDR3 is TGTGCCAGCAGTGAAAAAGCAGGGACGGGGTATAACATTCAGTACTTC. It translates to CASSEKAGTGYNIQYF.

This clone was seen a single time. The chain employs TRBV4-1 and TRBJ2-2; 7 nucleotides agree with TRBD1. The CDR3 is 15 amino acids. Germline V gene data show CDR1 as MGHRA and CDR2 as YSYEKL. The J segment lost 0 bases and the V segment lost 5 bases, leaving 3 bases of the junction unmatched. The CDR3 sequence: CASSTGTANTGELFF. Written as DNA, the CDR3 is TGCGCCAGCAGCACCGGGACAGCGAACACCGGGGAGCTGTTTTTT.

The rearrangement joins TRBV14 to TRBJ2-7, with 7 bases lining up with TRBD1. The CDR3 loop spans 19 amino acids. Trimming cost V 1 base and J 4 bases; bases outside gene matches: 19. Germline CDR1 and CDR2: SGHDN and FVKESK. As DNA, the CDR3 is TGTGCCAGCAGCCAAGGGGTACGCAACGATCGTGACAGGGCTTACGAGCAGTACTTC. This encodes CASSQGVRNDRDRAYEQYF.

The gene calls are TRBV27 and TRBJ1-2; 10 bases are a match to TRBD1. Losses at the gene ends were 4 bases for V and 4 bases for J; bases not matched to a gene: 9. The V gene's germline CDR1 is MNHEY and CDR2 SMNVEV (reference sequence). The CDR3 totals 16 residues. In DNA form, the CDR3 reads TGTGCCAGCAGTTCGACCCCGACAGGGGGCGGCTATGGCTACACCTTC. Translated, it gives CASSSTPTGGGYGYTF.

This chain joins TRBV4-1 and TRBJ2-3; TRBD2 might be the D (5 bases). Germline V CDR1 and CDR2: MGHRA, YSYEKL. The CDR3 consists of 14 residues. With 0 bases removed from V and 1 base from J, the gap between germline ends came to 5 bases. The CDR3 sequence is CASSQDGGTDTQYF. In DNA, the CDR3 is TGCGCCAGCAGCCAAGACGGGGGCACAGATACGCAGTATTTT.

The rearrangement uses TRBV28 and TRBJ2-5, with 9 bases aligning to TRBD2. The CDR3 loop spans 18 amino acids. Germline V gene data show CDR1 as MDHEN and CDR2 as SYDVKM. The trim removed 2 bases at V and 3 bases at J, leaving 13 bases unmatched. The CDR3 sequence is CASSLAGGPDQGEETQYF. For the CDR3, the DNA is TGTGCCAGCAGTTTAGCGGGAGGGCCGGATCAGGGAGAAGAGACCCAGTACTTC.

The CDR3 coding sequence is TGTGCCAGCACCCTCACTAGGCATGAGCAGTTCTTC. Amino acids: CASTLTRHEQFF. V is TRBV11-2 and J is TRBJ2-1; D is possibly TRBD2 (5 bases). CDR1 is SGHAT, CDR2 FQNNGV, per germline. V was cut by 7 bases and J by 8 bases, with 12 bases left in between. The CDR3 is 12 residues long.

This chain connects TRBV2 to TRBJ2-1, with 12 nucleotides matching TRBD2. Germline trimming cut 6 bases from V and 4 bases from J; bases unmatched to any gene: 7. The germline V gene has CDR1 SNHLY and CDR2 FYNNEI. The CDR3 is made up of 16 amino acids. This CDR3 reads CASRDRTSGAYNEQFF. As DNA, the CDR3 is TGTGCCAGCAGAGATCGGACTAGCGGGGCTTACAATGAGCAGTTCTTC.

CDR3 protein: CASSEQDSPNEKLFF. The CDR3, as DNA: TGTGCCAGCAGCGAGCAGGACAGCCCTAATGAAAAACTGTTTTTT. V gene TRBV2 combines with J gene TRBJ1-4; TRBD1 might be the D (6 bases). V was shortened by 6 bases and J by 3 bases, with 14 bases between the two germline ends. The CDR3 consists of 15 residues. Per the germline V gene, CDR1 is SNHLY and CDR2 is FYNNEI.

The V gene is TRBV11-3, the J gene TRBJ2-2; no firm D call. The germline V gene has CDR1 SGHNT and CDR2 YENEEA. The CDR3 is 15 residues long. V lost 5 bases, J lost 2 bases, and 12 bases lay in between. The CDR3 loop is CASSRDKGNTGELFF. The CDR3, as DNA: TGTGCCAGCAGCCGTGACAAGGGTAACACCGGGGAGCTGTTTTTT. Full variable domain (outside the CDR3, taken from reference TRBV11-3 and TRBJ2-2): EAGVVQSPRYKIIEKKQPVAFWCNPISGHNTLYWYLQNLGQGPELLIRYENEEAVDDSQLPKDRFSAERLKGVDSTLKIQPAELGDSAVYLCASSRDKGNTGELFFGEGSRLTVL.

The rearrangement joins TRBV19 to TRBJ2-7; TRBD1 agrees at 8 bases. Looked up from germline, CDR1 is LNHDA and CDR2 is SQIVND (reference sequence). The ends lost 7 bases at V and 2 bases at J; junction bases unmatched: 7. This CDR3 has 14 residues. CDR3 region: CASNPGQDPYEQYF. In DNA, the CDR3 is TGTGCCAGTAATCCGGGACAGGACCCCTACGAGCAGTACTTC.

The CDR3 sequence: CASKAGPTISYEQYF. DNA for the CDR3: TGTGCCAGCAAGGCCGGGCCAACTATCTCCTACGAGCAGTACTTC. The V gene is TRBV7-2, the J gene TRBJ2-7; D is uncertain. From germline, CDR1 is SGHTA and CDR2 FQGNSA. The germline V and J ends were trimmed by 7 bases and 0 bases, with 16 bases remaining between them. The CDR3 is made up of 15 amino acids.

The chain uses TRBV15 and TRBJ2-1; D gene uncertain. Germline CDR1 and CDR2: LNHNV and YYDKDF (reference sequence). V was shortened by 0 bases and J by 8 bases, with 5 bases between the two germline ends. CDR3 length: 12 amino acids. The CDR3 DNA is TGTGCCACCAGCAGAGAAGACCATGAGCAGTTCTTC. Translating gives CATSREDHEQFF.